This TCR beta chain was sequenced for a study of shared clonotypes between healthy human individuals. For this clone: Its antigen is still unknown.

The material for each subset, its genomic DNA, was split evenly across several immunoSEQ plates. Each sorted subset replicate got 200 ng genomic DNA, around 29,000 genomes. Some clones are missing from TCRdb's copy, which holds only in-frame ones; the method was immunoSEQ multiplex PCR. Of hundreds of thousands of clones listed, 60% to 75% were seen once; the top ten hold 1.5% to 2%. Germline lookup yields CDR1 LNHDA and CDR2 SQIVND (reference sequence). Trimming left V 5 bases short and J 0 bases short, with 8 bases between. The CDR3 consists of 15 residues. Broader study findings: Though the depth was large, rarefaction showed that sorted-subset sequencing was incomplete.

The V and J genes are TRBV19 and TRBJ2-6; unclear D gene. The TCR sequence derives from a woman aged 30 to 39 in good health. Sequenced sample: memory CD4+ T cells sorted from blood. Sample subset: CD45RA-negative fraction. Here the CDR3 reads CASSGKGSGANVLTF. CDR3 bases: TGTGCCAGTAGTGGGAAGGGCTCTGGGGCCAACGTCCTGACTTTC. Variable domain in full (rest from reference TRBV19 and TRBJ2-6): DGGITQSPKYLFRKEGQNVTLSCEQNLNHDAMYWYRQDPGQGLRLIYYSQIVNDFQKGDIAEGYSVSREKKESFPLTVTSAQKNPTAFYLCASSGKGSGANVLTFGAGSRLTVL.